These 30 T cell receptor beta chains were all obtained from the same sample, sequenced in a study of Ad26.COV2.S vaccination and SARS-CoV-2 variants. Only in-frame clones appear in the TCRdb table, and some are missing; sequencing was by immunoSEQ multiplex PCR. Of tens of thousands of clones in the sample, roughly 80% are singletons; the top ten hold roughly 45%. Sequencing was performed on peripheral blood, taken after recovery from COVID-19. The receptors were sampled from a human donor who had recovered from COVID-19.

The chain combines TRBV3-1 (or the pseudogene TRBV3-2) with TRBJ1-3; 9 bases fit TRBD1. Germline V gene lookup returns CDR1 LGHDT and CDR2 YNNKEL (reference sequence). V was clipped by 0 bases and J by 0 bases; unmatched bases: 9. The CDR3 contains 19 residues. CDR3 residues: CASSQERGTGPFSGNTIYF. The CDR3, as DNA: TGTGCCAGCAGCCAAGAAAGGGGGACAGGGCCCTTCTCTGGAAACACCATATATTTT.

This rearrangement joins TRBV3-1 (or the pseudogene TRBV3-2) to TRBJ2-1, with 7 bases fitting TRBD1. This CDR3 contains 16 residues. Germline loops: CDR1 LGHDT, CDR2 YNNKEL (reference sequence). Losses at the gene ends were 0 bases for V and 10 bases for J; bases not matched to a gene: 12. CDR3 residues: CASSQDLGQASGEQFF. The CDR3 DNA follows: TGTGCCAGCAGCCAAGATCTCGGACAGGCCTCCGGGGAGCAGTTCTTC.

A few counts support this clone. The genes are TRBV5-4 and TRBJ1-1; D unresolved. This CDR3 comprises 14 residues. V dropped 0 bases and J dropped 0 bases, with 6 bases sitting between them. CDR1 and CDR2 (germline): SGHNT, YYREEE (reference sequence). The CDR3: CASSLANMNTEAFF. In DNA, the CDR3 is TGTGCCAGCAGCTTGGCGAACATGAACACTGAAGCTTTCTTT. The whole variable domain, remainder taken from reference TRBV5-4 and TRBJ1-1, is ETGVTQSPTHLIKTRGQQVTLRCSSQSGHNTVSWYQQALGQGPQFIFQYYREEENGRGNFPPRFSGLQFPNYSSELNVNALELDDSALYLCASSLANMNTEAFFGQGTRLTVV.

V and J are TRBV7-2 and TRBJ2-7, with D possibly called TRBD1 or TRBD2 (6 bases each). V was cut by 0 bases and J by 1 base, with 10 bases left in between. Germline CDR1 and CDR2: SGHTA and FQGNSA. This CDR3 contains 15 residues. For the CDR3, the DNA is TGTGCCAGCAGCTTAGCACAGGGAGGATCCTACGAGCAGTACTTC. Protein product: CASSLAQGGSYEQYF.

The chain links TRBV5-1 to TRBJ2-5, with 10 nucleotides matching TRBD2. The CDR3 length is 15 residues. CDR1 SGHRS and CDR2 YFSETQ come from the germline V gene. J gave up 4 bases and V 3 bases, and 6 bases lay outside the gene matches. CDR3 sequence reads: CASSSSSGSGETQYF. CDR3 nucleotide sequence: TGCGCCAGCAGCTCCTCTAGCGGGAGTGGAGAGACCCAGTACTTC. The variable domain in full, with the rest retrieved from reference TRBV5-1 and TRBJ2-5, is KAGVTQTPRYLIKTRGQQVTLSCSPISGHRSVSWYQQTPGQGLQFLFEYFSETQRNKGNFPGRFSGRQFSNSRSEMNVSTLELGDSALYLCASSSSSGSGETQYFGPGTRLLVL.

This rearrangement joins TRBV14 to TRBJ2-5; no definite D call. There are 13 residues in the CDR3. V lost 4 bases and J 4 bases, leaving 10 bases between the germline ends. From germline, CDR1 is SGHDN and CDR2 FVKESK. As DNA, the CDR3 is TGTGCCAGCAGCCCCGGGCGCGGAGAGACCCAGTACTTC. It yields the protein CASSPGRGETQYF.

The V call is TRBV10-3, the J call TRBJ2-1; 13 bases match TRBD2. Germline V gene data show CDR1 as ENHRY and CDR2 as SYGVKD. V shed 4 bases and J 8 bases; nucleotides not matched to a gene: 5. CDR3 length equals 15 residues. CDR3 sequence: CAISGGLAGEDEQFF. The CDR3 nucleotides read TGTGCCATCAGTGGCGGACTAGCGGGGGAGGATGAGCAGTTCTTC.

The chain links TRBV7-3 to TRBJ2-2; the D gene is possibly TRBD2 (6 bases). V was trimmed by 4 bases and J by 0 bases, leaving 12 bases between them. This CDR3 has 16 amino acids. Germline V lookup: CDR1 SGHTA, CDR2 FQGTGA. Written as DNA, the CDR3 is TGTGCCAGCAGCTCCGTGGGCGGGACGAACACCGGGGAGCTGTTTTTT. Protein sequence: CASSSVGGTNTGELFF.

The count of this clone is one. The V gene is TRBV4-1, the J gene TRBJ1-1; 8 positions agree with TRBD1. J gave up 3 bases and V 3 bases, and 0 bases lay outside the gene matches. This CDR3 region has 13 residues. Germline V CDR1 and CDR2: MGHRA, YSYEKL. The CDR3 coding sequence is TGCGCCAGCAGCCAGACAGGGGACACTGAAGCTTTCTTT. Amino acids: CASSQTGDTEAFF.

CDR3 nucleotides: TGTGCCAGCAGTGAGGAAGGACCCACGTCTGAAGCTTTCTTT. Translated: CASSEEGPTSEAFF. This chain uses TRBV25-1 with TRBJ1-1; no clear D. The length of the CDR3 is 14 residues. The V gene lost 3 bases and the J gene lost 6 bases, with 14 bases spanning the gap. Germline lookup yields CDR1 MGHDK and CDR2 SYGVNS. The full variable domain, rest sourced from reference TRBV25-1 and TRBJ1-1, is EADIYQTPRYLVIGTGKKITLECSQTMGHDKMYWYQQDPGMELHLIHYSYGVNSTEKGDLSSESTVSRIRTEHFPLTLESARPSHTSQYLCASSEEGPTSEAFFGQGTRLTVV.

This clone was seen more than once but under ten times. The chain couples TRBV5-1 to TRBJ1-3; D uncertain. This CDR3 is built from 15 residues. CDR1 and CDR2 (germline): SGHRS, YFSETQ. V shed 4 bases and J shed 5 bases, with 16 bases lying between them. The CDR3 coding sequence is TGCGCCAGCAGCATAGGGAACAGACGTAGAAACACCATATATTTT. Protein sequence: CASSIGNRRRNTIYF. Looking up the rest from reference TRBV5-1 and TRBJ1-3 gives the full variable domain: KAGVTQTPRYLIKTRGQQVTLSCSPISGHRSVSWYQQTPGQGLQFLFEYFSETQRNKGNFPGRFSGRQFSNSRSEMNVSTLELGDSALYLCASSIGNRRRNTIYFGEGSWLTVV.

V usage is TRBV7-3 and J usage is TRBJ2-3; D unclear. V was trimmed by 5 bases and J by 5 bases, leaving 8 bases between them. The length of the CDR3 is 12 residues. Per the germline V gene, CDR1 is SGHTA and CDR2 is FQGTGA. CDR3 in DNA: TGTGCCAGCAGCCCCGGGTTAGATACGCAGTATTTT. Amino acid sequence: CASSPGLDTQYF.

A word on this clone: The same CDR3 can be traced to other DNA sequences in this sample. The V gene is TRBV12-3 or TRBV12-4, the J gene TRBJ1-1, with D unresolved. CDR3 size: 12 residues. Trimming removed 3 bases at V and 2 bases at J, with 4 bases between. The CDR3 sequence: CASSFGNTEAFF. Written as DNA, the CDR3 is TGTGCCAGCAGTTTCGGTAACACTGAAGCTTTCTTT.

The chain is built from TRBV19 and TRBJ2-1; 15 bases match TRBD2. The germline CDR1 and CDR2 sequences are LNHDA and SQIVND (reference sequence). The CDR3 length is 18 residues. V shed 5 bases and J 7 bases; nucleotides not matched to a gene: 12. The CDR3: CASSSGLAGGGQRNEQFF. The CDR3 DNA reads TGTGCCAGTAGTTCCGGACTAGCGGGAGGGGGACAGCGAAATGAGCAGTTCTTC.

V and J are TRBV6-1 and TRBJ2-7; a weak D match, TRBD2 (7 bases). V lost 3 bases, J lost 3 bases, and 12 bases lay in between. Germline V lookup: CDR1 MNHNS, CDR2 SASEGT. The CDR3 contains 14 residues. The CDR3 DNA follows: TGTGCCAGCAGTGATGGGAGGGGGATCTACGAGCAGTACTTC. Its translation is CASSDGRGIYEQYF.

The rearrangement links TRBV11-2 to TRBJ2-3; TRBD2 is a possible D gene (5 bases). Per the germline V gene, CDR1 is SGHAT and CDR2 is FQNNGV. V was trimmed by 5 bases and J by 0 bases, leaving 12 bases between them. The CDR3 runs 15 residues. This chain's CDR3 is CASSTGYPSTDTQYF. CDR3 nucleotide sequence: TGTGCCAGCAGCACGGGGTATCCTAGCACAGATACGCAGTATTTT.

This clone has just one count. The rearrangement joins TRBV4-1 to TRBJ1-1; the D is unclear. This CDR3 has 18 residues. Germline CDR1 is MGHRA and CDR2 is YSYEKL. V dropped 2 bases and J dropped 1 base, with 20 bases sitting between them. The CDR3 here is CASSQFGLAGTPNTEAFF. CDR3 DNA sequence: TGCGCCAGCAGCCAATTTGGTCTGGCGGGCACCCCGAACACTGAAGCTTTCTTT.

The chain has TRBV10-2 and TRBJ2-5; 11 bases map to TRBD1. Trimming at V came to 6 bases and at J to 4 bases, leaving 1 base not matched to a gene. Looked up from germline, CDR1 is WSHSY and CDR2 is SAAADI. The CDR3 is 13 residues long. The CDR3 sequence is CASRGTGGETQYF. The CDR3 DNA reads as TGCGCCAGCAGGGGGACAGGGGGAGAGACCCAGTACTTC.

The chain employs TRBV13 and TRBJ2-7, with TRBD2 matching 12 bases. The V gene end was trimmed by 5 bases and the J gene end by 5 bases; junction bases not matched to a gene: 4. The CDR3 is made up of 14 amino acids. Germline V gives CDR1 PRHDT, CDR2 FYEKMQ (reference sequence). In DNA, the CDR3 is TGTGCCAGCAGCCTAGCGGGAGGGCTCCACGAGCAGTACTTC. It yields the protein CASSLAGGLHEQYF.

V is TRBV10-3 and J is TRBJ2-1; perhaps TRBD1 as D (5 bases). The CDR3 runs 14 residues. V gave up 10 bases and J gave up 2 bases, with 15 bases separating them. Germline V gene data show CDR1 as ENHRY and CDR2 as SYGVKD. The CDR3 DNA reads TGTGCCAGCTTAGACAGCCGAACCTACAATGAGCAGTTCTTC. The encoded protein is CASLDSRTYNEQFF.

The chain is built from TRBV14 and TRBJ1-1; 10 bases are shared with TRBD1. Per the germline V gene, CDR1 is SGHDN and CDR2 is FVKESK. The ends lost 1 base at V and 6 bases at J; junction bases unmatched: 2. The CDR3 has 14 amino acids. CDR3 nucleotides: TGTGCCAGCAGCCAAGTGGGACAGGGGTCTGAAGCTTTCTTT. This translates into CASSQVGQGSEAFF.

The J gene is TRBJ1-6, the V gene TRBV15; tentative D call: TRBD1 (5 bases). CDR1 is LNHNV, CDR2 YYDKDF, per germline (reference sequence). Trimming took 3 bases from V and 8 from J, leaving 11 bases between them. This CDR3 has 14 residues. Written as DNA, the CDR3 is TGTGCCACCAGCAGTTGGGCGGGGGATTCACCCCTCCACTTT. It specifies CATSSWAGDSPLHF.

This sequence joins TRBV10-3 and TRBJ2-7; D gene unclear. V lost 4 bases and J 9 bases, leaving 13 bases between the germline ends. CDR3 length equals 12 residues. Per the germline V gene, CDR1 is ENHRY and CDR2 is SYGVKD. CDR3 in DNA: TGTGCCATCAGTGCGGCAGAGCACGGGCAGTACTTC. It encodes CAISAAEHGQYF.

V usage is TRBV29-1 and J usage is TRBJ1-5, with a tentative D call TRBD1 (5 bases). Germline CDR1 and CDR2: SQVTM and ANQGSEA. The CDR3 consists of 13 residues. Trimming took 5 bases from V and 4 from J, leaving 12 bases between them. The CDR3 DNA reads as TGCAGCGTTAGGAGGGGCGCGAATCAGCCCCAGCATTTT. It codes for CSVRRGANQPQHF.

J is TRBJ2-1 and V is TRBV6-5; tentatively, D is TRBD1 (6 bases). The CDR3 loop spans 12 amino acids. V was clipped by 0 bases and J by 12 bases, with 9 bases between them. The germline V gene encodes CDR1 MNHEY and CDR2 SVGAGI. CDR3 coding DNA: TGTGCCAGCAGTTACTCGGGACAAGGGCAGTTCTTC. Translating gives CASSYSGQGQFF.

The chain has TRBV24-1 and TRBJ2-6; 7 bases line up with TRBD1. CDR1 and CDR2 (germline): KGHDR, SFDVKD. This CDR3 comprises 16 residues. The junction had 7 bases not matched to a gene; V was cut back by 4 bases and J by 5 bases. DNA of the CDR3: TGTGCCACCAGTGAGAGGACAGGTTCTAGGGCCAACGTCCTGACTTTC. This sequence encodes CATSERTGSRANVLTF.

The chain has TRBV29-1 and TRBJ1-3, with unresolved D. Germline CDR1 reads SQVTM; CDR2 reads ANQGSEA. This CDR3 has 15 amino acids. Trimming took 5 bases from V and 5 from J, leaving 19 bases between them. Here the CDR3 DNA reads TGCAGCGTTACCGCGGACGGAGTAAATCGAAACACCATATATTTT. This codes for CSVTADGVNRNTIYF.

This rearrangement joins TRBV19 to TRBJ1-1, with D possibly TRBD1 on 6 matching bases. The CDR3 extends over 15 amino acids. Germline CDR1 is LNHDA and CDR2 is SQIVND (reference sequence). V was clipped by 4 bases and J by 5 bases, with 17 bases between them. The CDR3 DNA sequence: TGTGCCAGTAGTACCGACGGGGGGGGCAGGACTGAAGCTTTCTTT. It is translated as CASSTDGGGRTEAFF.

CDR3 amino acids: CSASDRGAGGYTF. The DNA of the CDR3 is TGCAGTGCTAGTGACAGGGGCGCCGGCGGCTACACCTTC. V gene TRBV20-1 combines with J gene TRBJ1-2, with 8 bases matching TRBD1. Per germline, CDR1 DFQATT and CDR2 SNEGSKA (reference sequence). The CDR3 is 13 amino acids. V lost 3 bases and J lost 8; bases outside the gene matches: 8.

This chain connects TRBV5-4 to TRBJ2-6; D may be TRBD1 (6 bases). V lost 1 base to trimming and J lost 0 bases, with 14 bases between them. This CDR3 has 18 amino acids. In germline, CDR1 is SGHNT, CDR2 YYREEE (reference sequence). CDR3 protein: CASSLYRALTSGANVLTF. The CDR3 DNA reads as TGTGCCAGCAGCTTGTACAGGGCGCTAACCTCTGGGGCCAACGTCCTGACTTTC.